This T cell receptor delta chain was recovered during a study of gamma-delta chains in newborns, infants, children. In the study overall: Microbial exposure reportedly drives polyclonal innate γδ T cell expansion after birth.

This clone is medium-sized in the sample. At the DNA level, this CDR3 is encoded by other sequences in the same sample as well. TCRdb re-called the reads through CATT. The sample has about 6,900 delta-chain clones, around 2.2% seen once. This CDR3 contains 9 residues. The ends were cut back, 5 bases at V and 6 bases at J, with 0 bases in the middle. Germline-derived CDR1 and CDR2 are GEAIGNYY and EKD. The rearrangement links TRDV2 to TRDJ2; D remains unclear. The sequencing input was blood. This receptor was taken from a child who was a newborn, infant or young child, either healthy, febrile or measles-vaccinated (not recorded which). DNA of the CDR3: TGTGCCTGTGCAGCACAACTCTTCTTT. It codes for CACAAQLFF.